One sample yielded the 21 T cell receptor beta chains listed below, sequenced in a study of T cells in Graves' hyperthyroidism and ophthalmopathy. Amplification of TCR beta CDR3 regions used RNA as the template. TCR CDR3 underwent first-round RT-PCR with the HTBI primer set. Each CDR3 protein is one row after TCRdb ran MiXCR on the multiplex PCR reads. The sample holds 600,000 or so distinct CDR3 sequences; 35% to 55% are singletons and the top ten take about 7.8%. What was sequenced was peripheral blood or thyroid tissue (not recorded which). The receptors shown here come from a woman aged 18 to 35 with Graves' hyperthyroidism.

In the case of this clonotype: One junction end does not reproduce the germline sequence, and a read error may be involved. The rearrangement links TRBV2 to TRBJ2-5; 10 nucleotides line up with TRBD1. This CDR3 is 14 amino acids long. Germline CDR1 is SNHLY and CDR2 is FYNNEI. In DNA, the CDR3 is TGTGCCACCAGTGATTGGGGACAGGGGAAGACCCAGTACTTC. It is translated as CATSDWGQGKTQYF. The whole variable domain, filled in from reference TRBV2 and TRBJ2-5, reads EPEVTQTPSHQVTQMGQEVILRCVPISNHLYFYWYRQILGQKVEFLVSFYNNEISEKSEIFDDQFSVERPDGSNFTLKIRSTKLEDSAMYFCATSDWGQGKTQYFGPGTRLLVL.

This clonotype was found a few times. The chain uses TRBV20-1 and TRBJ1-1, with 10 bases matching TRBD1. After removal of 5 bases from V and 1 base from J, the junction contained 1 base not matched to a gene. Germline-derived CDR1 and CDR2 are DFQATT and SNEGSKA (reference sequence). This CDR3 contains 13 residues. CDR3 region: CSAWDRGNTEAFF. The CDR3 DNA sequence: TGCAGTGCTTGGGACAGGGGGAACACTGAAGCTTTCTTT.

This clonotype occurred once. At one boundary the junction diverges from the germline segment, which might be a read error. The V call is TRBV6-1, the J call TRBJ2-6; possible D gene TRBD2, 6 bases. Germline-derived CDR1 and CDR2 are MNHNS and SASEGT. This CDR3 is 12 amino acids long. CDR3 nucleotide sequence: TGTGCCAGCAGTGCGACTAGAGGCACTGAAGCTTTC. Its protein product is CASSATRGTEAF.

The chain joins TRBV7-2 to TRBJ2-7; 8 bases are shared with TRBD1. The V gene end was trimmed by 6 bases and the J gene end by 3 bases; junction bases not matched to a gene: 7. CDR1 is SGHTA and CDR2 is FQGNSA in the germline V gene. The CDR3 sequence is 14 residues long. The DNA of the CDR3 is TGTGCCAGCAGAGATCACGGACAGGGCTACGAGCAGTACTTC. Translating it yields CASRDHGQGYEQYF.

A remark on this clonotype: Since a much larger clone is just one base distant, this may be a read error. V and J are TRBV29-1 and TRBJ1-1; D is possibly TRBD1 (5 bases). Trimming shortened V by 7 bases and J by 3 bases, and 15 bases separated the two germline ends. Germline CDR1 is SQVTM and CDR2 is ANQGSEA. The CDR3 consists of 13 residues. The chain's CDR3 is CSAWGREYTEAFF. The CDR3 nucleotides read TGCAGCGCCTGGGGCAGGGAATACACTGAAGCTTTCTTT.

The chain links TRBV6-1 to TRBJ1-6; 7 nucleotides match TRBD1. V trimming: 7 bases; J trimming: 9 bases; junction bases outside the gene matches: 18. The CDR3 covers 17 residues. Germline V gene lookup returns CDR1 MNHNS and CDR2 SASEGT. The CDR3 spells CASNRGGGGRSVSPLHF. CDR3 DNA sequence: TGTGCCAGCAACAGAGGGGGAGGGGGCCGTAGTGTTTCACCCCTCCACTTT.

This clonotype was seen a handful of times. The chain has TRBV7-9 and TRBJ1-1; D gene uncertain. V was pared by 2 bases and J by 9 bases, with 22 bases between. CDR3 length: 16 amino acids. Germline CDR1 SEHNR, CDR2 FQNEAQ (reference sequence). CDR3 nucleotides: TGTGCCAGCAGCTTACCCGGCGAGGGTGATGGAGTAAAAGCTTTCTTT. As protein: CASSLPGEGDGVKAFF.

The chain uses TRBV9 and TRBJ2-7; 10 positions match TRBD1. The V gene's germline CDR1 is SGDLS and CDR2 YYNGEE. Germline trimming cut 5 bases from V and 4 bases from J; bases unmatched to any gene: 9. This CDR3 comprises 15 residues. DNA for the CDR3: TGTGCCAGCAGGAGGAGGGACAGGGGCCTATACGAGCAGTACTTC. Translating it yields CASRRRDRGLYEQYF.

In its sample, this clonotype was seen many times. CDR3 in amino acids: CASSERTGAGSPLHF. In DNA, the CDR3 is TGTGCCAGCAGTGAAAGGACAGGTGCAGGTTCACCCCTCCACTTT. This sequence joins TRBV2 and TRBJ1-6, with 7 bases that match TRBD1. The CDR3 has 15 amino acids. Germline CDR1 is SNHLY and CDR2 is FYNNEI. With V trimmed by 2 bases and J by 9 bases, 7 bases remained unmatched.

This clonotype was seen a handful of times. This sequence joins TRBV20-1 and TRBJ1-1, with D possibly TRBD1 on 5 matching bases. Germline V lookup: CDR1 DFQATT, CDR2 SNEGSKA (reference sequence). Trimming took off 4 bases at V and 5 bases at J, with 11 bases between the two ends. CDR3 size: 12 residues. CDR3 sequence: CSAKRGWTEAFF. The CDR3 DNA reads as TGCAGTGCTAAACGGGGGTGGACTGAAGCTTTCTTT.

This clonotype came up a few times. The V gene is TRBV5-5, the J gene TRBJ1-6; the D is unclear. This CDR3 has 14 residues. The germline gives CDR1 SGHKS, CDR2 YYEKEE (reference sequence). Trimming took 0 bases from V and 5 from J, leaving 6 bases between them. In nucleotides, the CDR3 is TGTGCCAGCAGCTTGGACGCGGATAATTCACCCCTCCACTTT. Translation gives CASSLDADNSPLHF. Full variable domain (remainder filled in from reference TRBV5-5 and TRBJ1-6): DAGVTQSPTHLIKTRGQQVTLRCSPISGHKSVSWYQQVLGQGPQFIFQYYEKEERGRGNFPDRFSARQFPNYSSELNVNALLLGDSALYLCASSLDADNSPLHFGNGTRLTVT.

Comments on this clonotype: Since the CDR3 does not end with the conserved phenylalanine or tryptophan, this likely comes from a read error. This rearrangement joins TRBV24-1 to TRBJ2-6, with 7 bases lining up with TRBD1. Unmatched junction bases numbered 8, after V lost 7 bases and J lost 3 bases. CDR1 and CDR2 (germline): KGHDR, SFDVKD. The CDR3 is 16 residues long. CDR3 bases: TGTGCCACCAGCAGACGGACAGGTCGTGGGGCCAACGTCCTGACTTTA. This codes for CATSRRTGRGANVLTL.

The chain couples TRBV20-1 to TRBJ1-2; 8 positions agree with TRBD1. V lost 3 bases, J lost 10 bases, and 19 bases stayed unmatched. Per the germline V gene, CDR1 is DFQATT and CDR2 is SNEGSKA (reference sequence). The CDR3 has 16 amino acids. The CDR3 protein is CSARDSRGQGAILYTF. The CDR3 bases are TGCAGTGCTAGGGACTCAAGGGGGCAGGGGGCGATTCTCTACACCTTC.

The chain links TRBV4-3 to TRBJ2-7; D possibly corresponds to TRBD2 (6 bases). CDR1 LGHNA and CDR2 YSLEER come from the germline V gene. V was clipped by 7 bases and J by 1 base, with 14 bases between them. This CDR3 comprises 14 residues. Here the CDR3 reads CASKPGLVSYEQYF. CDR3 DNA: TGCGCCAGCAAGCCGGGACTTGTATCCTACGAGCAGTACTTC.

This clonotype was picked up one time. This chain's CDR3 is CSAERVQTGELFF. CDR3 in DNA: TGCAGTGCGGAAAGGGTTCAAACCGGGGAGCTGTTTTTT. The chain has TRBV20-1 and TRBJ2-2; no clear D. The CDR3 runs 13 residues. CDR1 and CDR2 (germline): DFQATT, SNEGSKA (reference sequence). Trimming took off 6 bases at V and 5 bases at J, with 13 bases between the two ends.

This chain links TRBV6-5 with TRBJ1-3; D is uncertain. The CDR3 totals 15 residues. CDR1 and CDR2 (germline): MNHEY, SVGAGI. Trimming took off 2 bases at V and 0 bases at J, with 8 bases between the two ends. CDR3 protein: CASSYAELSGNTIYF. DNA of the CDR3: TGTGCCAGCAGTTACGCAGAACTCTCTGGAAACACCATATATTTT.

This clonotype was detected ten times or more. The CDR3 loop is CASSEGTGAEAFF. CDR3 DNA sequence: TGTGCCAGCAGCGAGGGGACAGGGGCTGAAGCTTTCTTT. This rearrangement joins TRBV7-7 to TRBJ1-1; 10 bases fit TRBD1. The germline gives CDR1 SSHAT, CDR2 FNYEAQ (reference sequence). V lost 5 bases, J lost 6 bases, and 3 bases stayed unmatched. The CDR3 is 13 residues long.

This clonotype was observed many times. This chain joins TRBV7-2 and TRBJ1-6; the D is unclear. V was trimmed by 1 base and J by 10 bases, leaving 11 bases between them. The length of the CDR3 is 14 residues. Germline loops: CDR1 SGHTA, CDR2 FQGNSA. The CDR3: CASSLGVGESPLHF. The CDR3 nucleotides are TGTGCCAGCAGCTTAGGAGTTGGGGAATCACCCCTCCACTTT.

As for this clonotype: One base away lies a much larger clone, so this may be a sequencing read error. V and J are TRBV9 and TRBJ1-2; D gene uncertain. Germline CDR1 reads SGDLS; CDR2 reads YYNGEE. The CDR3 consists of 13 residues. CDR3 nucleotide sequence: TGTGCCGGCAGCGTAGGGCGGCTTGATCGCTACACCTTC. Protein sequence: CAGSVGRLDRYTF.

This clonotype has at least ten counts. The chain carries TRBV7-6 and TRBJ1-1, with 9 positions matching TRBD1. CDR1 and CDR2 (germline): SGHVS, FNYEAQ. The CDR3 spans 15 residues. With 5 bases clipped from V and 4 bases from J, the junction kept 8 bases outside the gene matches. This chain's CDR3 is CASSLGTGTGTEAFF. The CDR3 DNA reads TGTGCCAGCAGCCTCGGGACAGGGACGGGCACTGAAGCTTTCTTT.

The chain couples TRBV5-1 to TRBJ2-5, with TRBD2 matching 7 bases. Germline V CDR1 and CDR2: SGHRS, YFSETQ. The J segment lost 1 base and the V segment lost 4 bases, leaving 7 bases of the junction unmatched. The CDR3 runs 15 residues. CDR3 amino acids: CASSRASGPQETQYF. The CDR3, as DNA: TGCGCCAGCAGCCGGGCTAGCGGCCCCCAAGAGACCCAGTACTTC.